The 27 T cell receptor beta chains reported below all come from one sample, sequenced in a study of radiotherapy plus CTLA-4 blockade in lung cancer (dated by TCRdb to the late 2010s). The library came from the immunoSEQ multiplex PCR assay. Held by TCRdb, this immuneACCESS table contains in-frame sequences only and omits some clones. Under half of the omission traces to an unresolved V gene where checked; the cause of the rest is unknown. Across this sample there are 65,000 to 95,000 clones, with around 87% seen only once. Of the sample, 40% is held by the ten largest clones. The material was peripheral blood, obtained from a patient treated with radiotherapy plus ipilimumab. These receptors were taken from a human donor with non-small cell lung cancer that progressed on radiotherapy plus ipilimumab.

Only one count was recorded for this clone. This chain uses TRBV29-1 with TRBJ2-7, with D possibly being TRBD1 (6 bases). V dropped 3 bases and J dropped 6 bases, with 9 bases sitting between them. Germline CDR1 reads SQVTM; CDR2 reads ANQGSEA. This CDR3 region has 11 residues. The CDR3 DNA is TGCAGCGTTGACAGGGGAAGCGAGCAGTACTTC. This encodes CSVDRGSEQYF.

This chain connects TRBV14 to TRBJ2-3, with 12 positions matching TRBD2. The CDR3 extends over 16 amino acids. The germline gives CDR1 SGHDN, CDR2 FVKESK. The V segment lost 6 bases and the J segment 5 bases; nucleotides outside the gene matches: 9. CDR3 residues: CASSLPSSGREDTQYF. The CDR3 region has the DNA TGTGCCAGCAGTCTCCCCTCTAGCGGGAGGGAAGATACGCAGTATTTT.

The chain is built from TRBV18 and TRBJ2-1, with 9 bases identical to TRBD2. Germline V gene sequence: CDR1 KGHSH, CDR2 LQKENI. After removal of 4 bases from V and 9 bases from J, the junction contained 10 bases not matched to a gene. The CDR3 loop spans 15 amino acids. CDR3 sequence: CASSLGREGLREQFF. DNA for the CDR3: TGTGCCAGCTCACTAGGGCGGGAGGGCCTTCGTGAGCAGTTCTTC.

The chain employs TRBV28 and TRBJ2-7, with TRBD1 matching 7 bases. Trimming took 5 bases from V and 3 from J; bases not matched to a gene: 10. The CDR3 spans 15 residues. Germline V gene sequence: CDR1 MDHEN, CDR2 SYDVKM. CDR3 in amino acids: CASSTTPGTVYEQYV. The CDR3 nucleotides are TGTGCCAGCAGTACAACCCCCGGGACAGTCTACGAGCAGTACGTC.

This clone was counted a single time. This chain links TRBV29-1 with TRBJ2-5, with D hard to call. V was trimmed by 3 bases and J by 5 bases, leaving 7 bases between them. CDR1 and CDR2 from the germline V gene are SQVTM and ANQGSEA. CDR3 length equals 11 residues. In DNA form, the CDR3 reads TGCAGCGTTGATAAAGGGGAGACCCAGTACTTC. Protein product: CSVDKGETQYF.

The chain recombines TRBV5-1 with TRBJ2-5; D might be TRBD1 (5 bases). CDR3 size: 13 residues. Germline V lookup: CDR1 SGHRS, CDR2 YFSETQ. Trimming pared 0 bases from V and 5 bases from J, leaving 8 bases between. The CDR3 sequence: CASSLDRGETQYF. The CDR3 DNA reads TGCGCCAGCAGCTTGGATAGGGGTGAGACCCAGTACTTC.

The chain employs TRBV15 and TRBJ1-1, with D unclear. The CDR3 covers 14 residues. With 0 bases removed from V and 0 bases from J, the gap between germline ends came to 5 bases. CDR1 and CDR2 (germline): LNHNV, YYDKDF (reference sequence). The CDR3 is CATSRDRVNTEAFF. CDR3 DNA sequence: TGTGCCACCAGCAGAGATCGGGTGAACACTGAAGCTTTCTTT.

The chain is built from TRBV30 and TRBJ2-5; D ambiguous. The germline V gene has CDR1 GTSNPN and CDR2 SVGIG (reference sequence). V gave up 3 bases and J gave up 3 bases, with 11 bases separating them. The CDR3 consists of 13 residues. The CDR3 DNA follows: TGTGCCTGGAGCTCATCGAAAAAAGAGACCCAGTACTTC. This translates into CAWSSSKKETQYF.

This clone was seen a few times. The rearrangement uses TRBV5-4 and TRBJ1-1; D possibly corresponds to TRBD1 (5 bases). V dropped 4 bases and J dropped 1 base, with 14 bases sitting between them. CDR1 and CDR2 (germline): SGHNT, YYREEE (reference sequence). The length of the CDR3 is 15 residues. In DNA form, the CDR3 reads TGTGCCAGCAGCCTGGCGAGACAGACGAACACTGAAGCTTTCTTT. Residues: CASSLARQTNTEAFF.

This chain joins TRBV5-1 and TRBJ1-2; 7 bases match TRBD1. The CDR3 has 15 amino acids. With V trimmed by 5 bases and J by 7 bases, 14 bases remained unmatched. Germline V gene sequence: CDR1 SGHRS, CDR2 YFSETQ. The chain's CDR3 is CASSQPDRAQGGYTF. Written as DNA, the CDR3 is TGCGCCAGCAGTCAACCAGACAGGGCTCAGGGTGGCTACACCTTC.

The chain joins TRBV2 to TRBJ2-5; weak D call: TRBD1 (6 bases). Germline assignment: CDR1 SNHLY and CDR2 FYNNEI. Trimming pared 4 bases from V and 2 bases from J, leaving 14 bases between. CDR3 size: 15 residues. CDR3 region: CASSAWTATQETQYF. The CDR3 nucleotides are TGTGCCAGCAGTGCCTGGACAGCCACGCAAGAGACCCAGTACTTC.

The J gene is TRBJ1-2, the V gene TRBV12-1. TRBV12-1 is reported as a pseudogene. This CDR3 spans 14 amino acids. The CDR3 DNA sequence: TGTGCCAGCAGCTTTCGGTGGCCGAAGTTGCGAAGCAGCTTC. Its translation is CASSFRWPKLRSSF.

This sequence joins TRBV21-1 and TRBJ2-5. TRBV21-1 is designated a pseudogene. The CDR3 consists of 13 residues. This CDR3 is CASSKKPLETQYF. The DNA for the CDR3 is TGTGCCAGCAGCAAGAAACCCTTGGAGACCCAGTACTTC.

The gene calls are TRBV19 and TRBJ2-5; D possibly uses TRBD1 or TRBD2 (7 bases each). Germline V gene sequence: CDR1 LNHDA, CDR2 SQIVND (reference sequence). CDR3 length: 14 amino acids. The ends were cut back, 4 bases at V and 2 bases at J, with 11 bases in the middle. The CDR3 loop is CASSTGGGQETQYF. CDR3 DNA: TGTGCCAGTAGTACAGGGGGAGGGCAAGAGACCCAGTACTTC.

V is TRBV19 and J is TRBJ2-1, with 9 bases that match TRBD2. The germline gives CDR1 LNHDA, CDR2 SQIVND (reference sequence). The CDR3 extends over 16 amino acids. The trim removed 1 base at V and 7 bases at J, leaving 8 bases unmatched. The CDR3 spells CASSIALAGFGNEQFF. The CDR3 DNA sequence: TGTGCCAGTAGTATAGCGCTAGCGGGATTCGGGAATGAGCAGTTCTTC.

This sequence joins TRBV19 and TRBJ1-2, with a weak D call TRBD1 (6 bases). CDR3 length equals 14 residues. The germline V gene has CDR1 LNHDA and CDR2 SQIVND (reference sequence). Trimming took off 8 bases at V and 0 bases at J, with 13 bases between the two ends. The chain's CDR3 is CASRPTGTNYGYTF. DNA for the CDR3: TGTGCCAGTCGACCTACAGGGACTAACTATGGCTACACCTTC.

The chain employs TRBV27 and TRBJ2-7; 8 bases fit TRBD2. Unmatched junction bases numbered 7, after V lost 0 bases and J lost 3 bases. Germline V gene lookup returns CDR1 MNHEY and CDR2 SMNVEV (reference sequence). This CDR3 comprises 16 residues. CDR3 sequence: CASSLSGERGNYEQYV. The CDR3 bases are TGTGCCAGCAGTTTATCCGGAGAGCGGGGGAACTACGAGCAGTACGTC.

The V gene is TRBV5-1, the J gene TRBJ1-2, with 9 positions matching TRBD1. The CDR3 is 16 amino acids. Germline V gene sequence: CDR1 SGHRS, CDR2 YFSETQ. V lost 4 bases to trimming and J lost 7 bases; unmatched junction nucleotides: 14. Here the CDR3 DNA reads TGCGCCAGCAGCCCCGGGACAGGGAGGAAGACCAGTGGCTACACCTTC. Its translation is CASSPGTGRKTSGYTF.

This rearrangement joins TRBV11-2 to TRBJ2-1; D gene uncertain. This CDR3 spans 14 amino acids. The ends were cut back, 1 base at V and 4 bases at J, with 8 bases in the middle. Germline V CDR1 and CDR2: SGHAT, FQNNGV. CDR3 in amino acids: CASSLGVSYNEQFF. CDR3 nucleotide sequence: TGTGCCAGCAGCTTAGGGGTCTCTTACAATGAGCAGTTCTTC.

CDR3: CASSSDRDLSYNEQFF. The CDR3, as DNA: TGTGCCAGCAGCTCGGACCGGGATCTTTCCTACAATGAGCAGTTCTTC. The V gene is TRBV7-2, the J gene TRBJ2-1; possible D gene TRBD2, 5 bases. Trimming stripped 4 bases from V and 1 base from J, with 14 bases between. The CDR3 is 16 amino acids. Germline loops: CDR1 SGHTA, CDR2 FQGNSA.

This clone was seen a single time. The chain recombines TRBV2 with TRBJ2-2; possible D gene TRBD2, 6 bases. V was cut by 4 bases and J by 6 bases, with 12 bases left in between. The germline V gene encodes CDR1 SNHLY and CDR2 FYNNEI. The CDR3 runs to 14 residues. The CDR3: CASSAKGGAGELFF. CDR3 sequence (DNA): TGTGCCAGCAGTGCGAAGGGAGGCGCCGGGGAGCTGTTTTTT.

The V call is TRBV19, the J call TRBJ2-7; D is perhaps TRBD1 or TRBD2 (6 bases each). This CDR3 has 16 amino acids. The V gene lost 3 bases and the J gene lost 2 bases, with 17 bases spanning the gap. CDR1 is LNHDA and CDR2 is SQIVND in the germline V gene (reference sequence). CDR3 sequence: CASSMAGHTKAYEQYF. The CDR3 DNA reads TGTGCCAGTAGTATGGCGGGACATACTAAAGCCTACGAGCAGTACTTC.

The chain joins TRBV6-6 to TRBJ2-3, with 9 nucleotides matching TRBD2. V was pared by 6 bases and J by 2 bases, with 9 bases of the junction left unmatched. CDR1 MNHNY and CDR2 SVGAGI come from the germline V gene (reference sequence). The CDR3 extends over 16 amino acids. This chain's CDR3 is CASRTPLAGNTDTQYF. The CDR3, as DNA: TGTGCCAGCAGGACCCCTCTAGCGGGAAACACAGATACGCAGTATTTT.

The chain uses TRBV2 and TRBJ1-5, with D possibly TRBD1 on 5 matching bases. Trimming shortened V by 3 bases and J by 3 bases, and 12 bases separated the two germline ends. Looked up from germline, CDR1 is SNHLY and CDR2 is FYNNEI. The CDR3 is 15 residues long. The CDR3 spells CASSEAGGDNQPQHF. DNA of the CDR3: TGTGCCAGCAGTGAGGCGGGAGGGGACAATCAGCCCCAGCATTTT.

This clone showed up just once. The chain has TRBV29-1 and TRBJ2-1; possible D gene TRBD2, 5 bases. The CDR3 consists of 14 residues. V was pared by 4 bases and J by 6 bases, with 16 bases between. Germline CDR1 reads SQVTM; CDR2 reads ANQGSEA. The CDR3 spells CSVVIILGSNEQFF. The CDR3 DNA follows: TGCAGCGTTGTGATAATTCTGGGGAGCAATGAGCAGTTCTTC.

J is TRBJ2-7 and V is TRBV6-1, with TRBD1 identical over 11 bases. The CDR3 runs to 14 residues. Germline V CDR1 and CDR2: MNHNS, SASEGT. With 4 bases clipped from V and 5 bases from J, the junction kept 4 bases outside the gene matches. Here the CDR3 DNA reads TGTGCCAGCAGTGGGACAGGGGGCGCGGACGAGCAGTACGTC. The encoded protein is CASSGTGGADEQYV.

The chain has TRBV28 and TRBJ2-5; the match to TRBD2 covers 8 bases. This CDR3 is built from 16 residues. V gave up 7 bases and J gave up 2 bases; unmatched junction bases: 12. CDR1 is MDHEN, CDR2 SYDVKM, per germline. The CDR3 DNA is TGTGCCAGCAATGCCGGGACTAGTGGGGAGCAAGAGACCCAGTACTTC. Translating gives CASNAGTSGEQETQYF.